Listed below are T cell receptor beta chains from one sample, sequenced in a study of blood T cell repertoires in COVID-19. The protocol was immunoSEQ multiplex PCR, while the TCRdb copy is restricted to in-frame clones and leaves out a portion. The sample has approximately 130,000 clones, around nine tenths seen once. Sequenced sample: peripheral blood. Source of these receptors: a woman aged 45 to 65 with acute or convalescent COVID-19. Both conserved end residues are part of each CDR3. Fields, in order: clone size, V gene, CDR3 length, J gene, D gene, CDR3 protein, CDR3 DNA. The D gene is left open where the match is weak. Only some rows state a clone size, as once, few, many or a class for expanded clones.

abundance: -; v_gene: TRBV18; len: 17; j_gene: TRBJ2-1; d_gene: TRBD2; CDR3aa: CASSPPVLGTSGNEQFF; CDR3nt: TGTGCCAGCTCACCACCGGTCCTTGGGACTAGCGGGAATGAGCAGTTCTTC
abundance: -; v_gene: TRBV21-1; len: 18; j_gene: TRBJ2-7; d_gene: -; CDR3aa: CASSNHLNGGLANYEQYF; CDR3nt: TGTGCCAGCAGCAATCACCTCAATGGGGGACTAGCCAACTACGAGCAGTACTTC
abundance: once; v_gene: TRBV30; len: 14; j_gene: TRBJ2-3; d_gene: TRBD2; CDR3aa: CAWRGTSDTDTQYF; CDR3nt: TGTGCCTGGAGGGGGACTAGCGACACAGATACGCAGTATTTT
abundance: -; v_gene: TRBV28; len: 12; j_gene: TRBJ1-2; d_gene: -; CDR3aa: CASSSVNYGYTF; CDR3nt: TGTGCCAGCAGCTCAGTGAACTATGGCTACACCTTC
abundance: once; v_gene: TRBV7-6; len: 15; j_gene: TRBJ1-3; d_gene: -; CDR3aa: CASSATVTSGNTIYF; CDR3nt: TGTGCCAGCAGCGCGACAGTGACCTCTGGAAACACCATATATTTT
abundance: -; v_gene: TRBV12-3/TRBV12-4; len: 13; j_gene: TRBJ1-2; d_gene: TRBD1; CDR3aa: CASSLGQSGGYTF; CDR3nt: TGTGCCAGCAGTTTGGGACAGAGCGGAGGCTACACCTTC
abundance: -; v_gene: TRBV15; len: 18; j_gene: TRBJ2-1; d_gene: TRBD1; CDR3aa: CATSRDPSLGTGSNEQFF; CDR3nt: TGTGCCACCAGCAGAGACCCCTCTCTTGGGACAGGGTCCAATGAGCAGTTCTTC
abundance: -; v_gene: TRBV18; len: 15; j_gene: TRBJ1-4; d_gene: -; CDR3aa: CASSPLSQGREKLFF; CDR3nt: TGTGCCAGCTCACCACTCTCACAGGGAAGGGAAAAACTGTTTTTT
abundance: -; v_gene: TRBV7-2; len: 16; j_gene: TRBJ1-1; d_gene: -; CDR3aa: CASSLGSSRGSTEAFF; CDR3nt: TGTGCCAGCAGCTTAGGCTCGTCCAGGGGTAGCACTGAAGCTTTCTTT
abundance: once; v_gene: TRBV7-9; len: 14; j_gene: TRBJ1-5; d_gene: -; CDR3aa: CASSSGVPNQPQHF; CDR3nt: TGTGCCAGCAGCAGCGGGGTCCCCAATCAGCCCCAGCATTTT
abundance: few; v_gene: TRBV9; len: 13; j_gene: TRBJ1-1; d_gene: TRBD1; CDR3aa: CASSGIGTGVAFF; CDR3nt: TGTGCCAGCAGCGGGATAGGGACAGGGGTCGCTTTCTTT
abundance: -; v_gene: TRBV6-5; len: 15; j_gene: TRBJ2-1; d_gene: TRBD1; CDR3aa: CASTPGQGANHEQFF; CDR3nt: TGTGCCAGCACCCCGGGACAGGGGGCTAATCATGAGCAGTTCTTC
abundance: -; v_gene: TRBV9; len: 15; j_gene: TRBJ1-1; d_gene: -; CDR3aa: CASSVELGVATEAFF; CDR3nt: TGTGCCAGCAGCGTAGAGCTAGGGGTTGCCACTGAAGCTTTCTTT
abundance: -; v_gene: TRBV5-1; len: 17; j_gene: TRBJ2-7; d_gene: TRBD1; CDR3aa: CASSLARDRGLAYEQYF; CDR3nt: TGCGCCAGCAGCTTGGCTCGGGACAGGGGGCTCGCCTACGAGCAGTACTTC
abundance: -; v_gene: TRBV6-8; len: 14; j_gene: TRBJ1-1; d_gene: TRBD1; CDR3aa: CASSWTDRGTEAFF; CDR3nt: TGTGCCAGCAGTTGGACGGACAGGGGCACTGAAGCTTTCTTT
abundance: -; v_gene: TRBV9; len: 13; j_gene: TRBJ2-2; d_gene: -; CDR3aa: CASSPSLVGELFF; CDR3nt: TGTGCCAGCAGCCCTAGTCTGGTCGGGGAGCTGTTTTTT
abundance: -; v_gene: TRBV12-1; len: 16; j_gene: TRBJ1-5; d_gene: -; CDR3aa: CASTPGPSLVNQPQHF; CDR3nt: TGTGCCAGCACCCCCGGGCCTAGCCTCGTCAATCAGCCCCAGCATTTT
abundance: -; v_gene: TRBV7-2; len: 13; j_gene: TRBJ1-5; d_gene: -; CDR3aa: CASSLDKYQPQHF; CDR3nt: TGTGCCAGCAGCTTAGACAAGTATCAGCCCCAGCATTTT
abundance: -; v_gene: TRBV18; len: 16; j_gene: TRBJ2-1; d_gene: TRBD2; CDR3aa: CASSPLPGGSYNEQFF; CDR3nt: TGTGCCAGCTCACCACTGCCGGGAGGTTCCTACAATGAGCAGTTCTTC
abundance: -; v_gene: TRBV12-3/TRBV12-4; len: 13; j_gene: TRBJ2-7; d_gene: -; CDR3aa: CASSLFRAYEQYF; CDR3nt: TGTGCCAGCAGTTTGTTCCGAGCCTACGAGCAGTACTTC
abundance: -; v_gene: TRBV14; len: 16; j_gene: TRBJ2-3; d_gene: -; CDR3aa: CASSQLASVGRGTQYF; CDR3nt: TGTGCCAGCAGCCAACTAGCTAGCGTCGGGAGAGGTACGCAGTATTTT
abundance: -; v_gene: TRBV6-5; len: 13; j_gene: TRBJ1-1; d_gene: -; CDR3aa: CASSSTGWGEAFF; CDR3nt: TGTGCCAGCAGTTCAACAGGGTGGGGAGAAGCTTTCTTT
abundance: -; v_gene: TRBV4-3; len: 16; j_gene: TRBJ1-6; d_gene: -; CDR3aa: CASSQSTGSYNSPLHF; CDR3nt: TGCGCCAGCAGCCAATCGACGGGCTCCTATAATTCACCCCTCCACTTT
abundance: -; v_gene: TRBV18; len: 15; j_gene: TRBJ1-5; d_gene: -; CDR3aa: CASSTQDSLNQPQHF; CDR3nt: TGTGCCAGCTCAACCCAAGACAGCCTAAATCAGCCCCAGCATTTT
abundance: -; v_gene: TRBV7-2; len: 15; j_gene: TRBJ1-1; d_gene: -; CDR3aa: CASSLDPGENTEAFF; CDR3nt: TGTGCCAGCAGCTTAGACCCAGGGGAGAACACTGAAGCTTTCTTT
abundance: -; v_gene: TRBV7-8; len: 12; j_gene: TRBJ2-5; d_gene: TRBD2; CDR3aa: CASGGGGETQYF; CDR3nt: TGTGCCAGCGGTGGGGGGGGAGAGACCCAGTACTTC
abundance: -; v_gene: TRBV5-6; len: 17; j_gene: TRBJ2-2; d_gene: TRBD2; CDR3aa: CASSLDLAGRTTGELFF; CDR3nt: TGTGCCAGCAGCTTGGACTTAGCGGGACGGACAACCGGGGAGCTGTTTTTT
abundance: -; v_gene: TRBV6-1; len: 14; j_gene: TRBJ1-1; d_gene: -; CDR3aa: CASSERGGTTEAFF; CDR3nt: TGTGCCAGCAGTGAAAGGGGGGGGACCACTGAAGCTTTCTTT
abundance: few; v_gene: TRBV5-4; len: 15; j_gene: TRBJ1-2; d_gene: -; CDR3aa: CASSFPGAAGNGYTF; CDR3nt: TGTGCCAGCAGCTTTCCAGGGGCCGCTGGGAATGGCTACACCTTC
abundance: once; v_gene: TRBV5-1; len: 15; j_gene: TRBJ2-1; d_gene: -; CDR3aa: CASSLMADSYNEQFF; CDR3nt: TGCGCCAGCAGCTTGATGGCGGACTCCTACAATGAGCAGTTCTTC
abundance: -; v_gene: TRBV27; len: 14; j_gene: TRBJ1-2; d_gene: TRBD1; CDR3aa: CASSPRQGMGGYTF; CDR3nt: TGTGCCAGCAGTCCCCGACAGGGTATGGGCGGCTACACCTTC
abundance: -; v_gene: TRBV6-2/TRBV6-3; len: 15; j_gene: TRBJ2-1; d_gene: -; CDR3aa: CASSSHRGYYNEQFF; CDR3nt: TGTGCCAGCAGTTCACACCGGGGTTACTACAATGAGCAGTTCTTC
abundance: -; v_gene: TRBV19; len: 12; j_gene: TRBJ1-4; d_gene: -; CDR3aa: CATAGEREKLFF; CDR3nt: TGTGCCACGGCCGGGGAGAGGGAAAAACTGTTTTTT
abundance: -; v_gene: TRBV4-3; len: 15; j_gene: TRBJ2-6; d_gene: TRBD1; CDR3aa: CASSLSAGGNNVLTF; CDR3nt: TGCGCCAGCAGCCTAAGCGCAGGGGGCAACAACGTCCTGACTTTC
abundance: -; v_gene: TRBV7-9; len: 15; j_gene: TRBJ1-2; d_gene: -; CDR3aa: CASSPTQSPLYGYTF; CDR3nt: TGTGCCAGCAGCCCTACGCAATCGCCGCTCTATGGCTACACCTTC
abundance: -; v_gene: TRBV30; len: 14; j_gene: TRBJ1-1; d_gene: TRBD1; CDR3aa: CAWSSQQGWTEAFF; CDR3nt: TGTGCCTGGAGTTCCCAACAGGGGTGGACTGAAGCTTTCTTT
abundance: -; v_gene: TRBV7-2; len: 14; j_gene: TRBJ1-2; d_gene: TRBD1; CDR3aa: CASSSVPGQGGYTF; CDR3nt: TGTGCCAGCAGCTCCGTCCCGGGACAGGGGGGCTACACCTTC
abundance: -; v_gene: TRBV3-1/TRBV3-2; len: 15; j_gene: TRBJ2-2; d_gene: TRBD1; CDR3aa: CASSPRGQGTGELFF; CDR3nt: TGTGCCAGCAGCCCGCGCGGACAGGGGACCGGGGAGCTGTTTTTT
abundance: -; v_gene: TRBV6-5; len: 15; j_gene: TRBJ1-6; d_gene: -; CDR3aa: CASSLGQKPNSPLHF; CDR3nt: TGTGCCAGCAGTCTTGGACAGAAACCTAATTCACCCCTCCACTTT
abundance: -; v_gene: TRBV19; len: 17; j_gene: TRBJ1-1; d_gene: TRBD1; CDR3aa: CASSIVPTTGADTEAFF; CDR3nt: TGTGCCAGTAGTATAGTCCCGACTACAGGGGCGGACACTGAAGCTTTCTTT
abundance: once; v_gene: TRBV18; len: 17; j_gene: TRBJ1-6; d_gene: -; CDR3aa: CASSPLGHRMSNSPLHF; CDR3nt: TGTGCCAGCTCACCACTGGGCCACAGGATGAGTAATTCACCCCTCCACTTT
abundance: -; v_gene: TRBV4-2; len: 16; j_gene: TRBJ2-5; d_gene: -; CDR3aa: CASSLLGAGEKETQYF; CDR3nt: TGTGCCAGCAGTCTACTAGGGGCAGGGGAGAAGGAGACCCAGTACTTC
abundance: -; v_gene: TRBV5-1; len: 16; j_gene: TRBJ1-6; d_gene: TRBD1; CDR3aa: CASSFDGTGGNSPLHF; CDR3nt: TGCGCCAGCAGCTTTGACGGGACAGGGGGAAATTCACCCCTCCACTTT
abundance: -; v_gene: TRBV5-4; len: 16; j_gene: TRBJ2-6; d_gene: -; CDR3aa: CASSTGFISGANVLTF; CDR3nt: TGTGCCAGCAGCACGGGATTTATCTCTGGGGCCAACGTCCTGACTTTC
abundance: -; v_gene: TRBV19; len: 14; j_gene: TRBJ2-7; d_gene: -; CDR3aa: CASSPFRDSYEQYF; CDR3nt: TGTGCCAGTAGCCCCTTCAGGGACTCCTACGAGCAGTACTTC
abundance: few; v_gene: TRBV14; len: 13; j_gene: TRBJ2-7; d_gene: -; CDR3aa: CASRPPGAYEQYF; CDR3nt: TGTGCCAGCAGGCCTCCGGGAGCCTACGAGCAGTACTTC
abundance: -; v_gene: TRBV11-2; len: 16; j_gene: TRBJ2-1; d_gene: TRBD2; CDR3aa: CASSLGLAGGVNEQFF; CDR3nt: TGTGCCAGCAGCTTAGGACTAGCGGGGGGGGTTAATGAGCAGTTCTTC
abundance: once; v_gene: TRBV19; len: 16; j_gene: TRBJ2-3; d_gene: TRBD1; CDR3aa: CASSMRRTGPTDTQYF; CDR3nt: TGTGCCAGTAGTATGAGAAGGACAGGGCCCACAGATACGCAGTATTTT
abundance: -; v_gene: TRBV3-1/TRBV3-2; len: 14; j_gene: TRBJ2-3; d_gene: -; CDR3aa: CASSDRPGTDTQYF; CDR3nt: TGTGCCAGCAGCGACAGACCCGGCACAGATACGCAGTATTTT